The clone carrying this T cell receptor (beta chain) has a handful of counts. Its antigen remains unidentified. TCRdb recomputed calls from the reads with MiXCR, one row per CDR3 protein. The sample has 500,000 to 600,000 distinct CDR3 sequences, approximately 17% seen once. This entry comes from a study of T cell repertoires in cytomegalovirus infection. Study at large: TCR beta signatures that were public indicated CMV infection and matching HLA type.

Overall study findings and caveats: It was HLA-C-restricted CMV-specific TCR beta clonotypes that dominated the response ex vivo. Identification of carriers of CMV plus the relevant HLA was achieved through cumulative public TCR beta family frequency.

V dropped 7 bases and J dropped 6 bases, with 19 bases sitting between them. Germline V gives CDR1 MNHEY, CDR2 SMNVEV (reference sequence). The CDR3 contains 15 residues. The source is a human donor in good health (CMV status not recorded). Some clones in this sample may be carry-over from other donors' samples. The chain links TRBV27 to TRBJ1-5; weak D call: TRBD1 (6 bases). The sequencing input was CD8+ T cells from PBMCs. The CDR3 coding sequence is TGTGCCAGCACAAAGAGGTGGGGGGCTGGTCAGCCCCAGCATTTT. Its translation: CASTKRWGAGQPQHF.